This T cell receptor beta chain was found in a study of T cell changes during pregnancy in multiple sclerosis. The CDR3 runs to 15 residues. Trimming took off 6 bases at V and 5 bases at J, with 18 bases between the two ends. Germline V gene data show CDR1 as LNHDA and CDR2 as SQIVND (reference sequence). This table comes from immunoSEQ multiplex PCR, and its TCRdb copy is limited to in-frame clones, with some not included. The table includes around 85,000 clones, 91% detected once. Sequencing was performed on PBMCs, taken in the first trimester of pregnancy. This rearrangement joins TRBV19 to TRBJ2-3; maybe TRBD1 (5 bases). This clonotype was obtained from a female donor in good health, serving as a control in a pregnancy study. Some clones in this sample may be carry-over from other donors' samples. Here the CDR3 reads CASSLFQGSKDTQYF. CDR3 bases: TGTGCCAGTAGCCTATTCCAGGGATCCAAAGATACGCAGTATTTT. Variable domain in full (rest from reference TRBV19 and TRBJ2-3): DGGITQSPKYLFRKEGQNVTLSCEQNLNHDAMYWYRQDPGQGLRLIYYSQIVNDFQKGDIAEGYSVSREKKESFPLTVTSAQKNPTAFYLCASSLFQGSKDTQYFGPGTRLTVL.